Listed here are 6 T cell receptor beta chains from one sample, sequenced in a study of spatial heterogeneity in lung cancer. Their target antigens are unknown. TCRdb re-called the 5' RACE reads through MiXCR, storing one row per CDR3 protein. Among roughly 10,000 distinct CDR3 sequences listed, approximately 12% were seen once. Regarding the study as a whole: Higher tumor mutation counts went along with higher counts of expanded intratumoral alpha and beta TCRs.

The time point denotes: sample taken at primary tumor resection. Sequenced here: lung tumor tissue, sampled at surgery. The receptors were gathered from a female donor with early-stage non-small cell lung cancer.

This clonotype was picked up many times. The chain carries TRBV5-4 and TRBJ2-7; unclear D gene. The germline CDR1 and CDR2 sequences are SGHNT and YYREEE (reference sequence). The V end lost 7 bases, the J end lost 2 bases, and 19 bases lay between the germline ends. The CDR3 runs to 15 residues. This CDR3 is CASLHQTDRTYEQYF. CDR3 sequence (DNA): TGTGCCAGCCTGCATCAGACCGACCGGACCTACGAGCAGTACTTC.

In this sample, this clonotype turned up many times. The chain joins TRBV7-6 to TRBJ1-4; TRBD1 might be the D (6 bases). The CDR3 runs to 14 residues. Germline CDR1 is SGHVS and CDR2 is FNYEAQ. V shed 4 bases and J shed 6 bases, with 12 bases lying between them. The CDR3 protein is CASSWGQGYEKLFF. CDR3 nucleotides: TGTGCCAGCAGCTGGGGACAAGGTTATGAAAAACTGTTTTTT.

This rearrangement joins TRBV7-6 to TRBJ1-6; D is unresolved. V was pared by 6 bases and J by 10 bases, with 16 bases between. Germline CDR1 SGHVS, CDR2 FNYEAQ. This CDR3 region has 14 residues. CDR3 DNA sequence: TGTGCCAGCAGATCAAGTCAGGCAGGCTCACCCCTCCACTTT. This encodes CASRSSQAGSPLHF.

This clonotype is classed as medium-sized (0.01 to 0.1%). The genes are TRBV7-2 and TRBJ2-3, with D possibly being TRBD2 (5 bases). The CDR3 loop spans 15 amino acids. From germline, CDR1 is SGHTA and CDR2 FQGNSA. Trimming shortened V by 5 bases and J by 1 base, and 13 bases separated the two germline ends. The CDR3 DNA reads as TGTGCCAGCAGCCTTAGCGTTTCCCGCACAGATACGCAGTATTTT. Protein product: CASSLSVSRTDTQYF.

This clonotype appeared many times. The chain carries TRBV5-1 and TRBJ2-1; D unclear. Trimming took off 2 bases at V and 2 bases at J, with 11 bases between the two ends. CDR3 length: 15 amino acids. Germline values: CDR1 SGHRS, CDR2 YFSETQ. For the CDR3, the DNA is TGCGCCAGCAGCTTAGATCAGCAGACCTACAATGAGCAGTTCTTC. It encodes CASSLDQQTYNEQFF.

This clonotype was counted ten times or more. V and J are TRBV7-6 and TRBJ2-3; 14 nucleotides line up with TRBD2. The J segment lost 3 bases and the V segment lost 5 bases, leaving 7 bases of the junction unmatched. The CDR3 contains 17 residues. The germline V gene has CDR1 SGHVS and CDR2 FNYEAQ. The CDR3 DNA sequence: TGTGCCAGCAGCCCCGGACTAGCGGGGGGAGAAACAGATACGCAGTATTTT. Protein sequence: CASSPGLAGGETDTQYF.